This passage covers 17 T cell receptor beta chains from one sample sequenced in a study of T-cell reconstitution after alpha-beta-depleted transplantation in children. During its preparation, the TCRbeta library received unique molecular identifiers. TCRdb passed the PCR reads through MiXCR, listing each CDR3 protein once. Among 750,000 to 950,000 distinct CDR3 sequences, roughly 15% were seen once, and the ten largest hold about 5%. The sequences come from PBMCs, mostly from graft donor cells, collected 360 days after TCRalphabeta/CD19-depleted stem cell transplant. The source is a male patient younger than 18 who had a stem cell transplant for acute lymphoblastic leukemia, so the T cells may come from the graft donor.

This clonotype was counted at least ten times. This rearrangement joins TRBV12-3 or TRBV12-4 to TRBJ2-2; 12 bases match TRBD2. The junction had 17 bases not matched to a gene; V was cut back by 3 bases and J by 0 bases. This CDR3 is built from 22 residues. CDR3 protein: CASSFKSRGLAGPSPNTGELFF. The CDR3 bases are TGTGCCAGCAGTTTTAAATCTCGGGGACTAGCGGGCCCTTCCCCGAACACCGGGGAGCTGTTTTTT.

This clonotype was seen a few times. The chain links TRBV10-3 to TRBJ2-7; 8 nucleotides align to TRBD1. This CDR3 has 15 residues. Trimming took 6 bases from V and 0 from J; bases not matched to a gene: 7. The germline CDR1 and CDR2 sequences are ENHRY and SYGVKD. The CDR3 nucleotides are TGTGCCATCAGGTCCACGGGGACAGGCTCCTACGAGCAGTACTTC. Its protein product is CAIRSTGTGSYEQYF.

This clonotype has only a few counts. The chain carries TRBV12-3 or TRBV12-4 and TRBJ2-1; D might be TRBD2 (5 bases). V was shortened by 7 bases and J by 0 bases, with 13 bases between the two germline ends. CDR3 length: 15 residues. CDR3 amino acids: CASTLGLASYNEQFF. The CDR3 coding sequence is TGTGCCAGCACCTTAGGCCTAGCCTCCTACAATGAGCAGTTCTTC.

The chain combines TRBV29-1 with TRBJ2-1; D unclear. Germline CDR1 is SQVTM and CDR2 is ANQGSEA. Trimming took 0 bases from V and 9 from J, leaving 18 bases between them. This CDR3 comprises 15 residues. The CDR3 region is CSVEDPRVYNSEQFF. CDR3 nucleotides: TGCAGCGTTGAAGATCCGAGAGTATACAATAGTGAGCAGTTCTTC.

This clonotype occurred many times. The CDR3 loop reads CSARGSPELQETQYF. For the CDR3, the DNA is TGCAGTGCTAGAGGGAGCCCGGAGCTCCAAGAGACCCAGTACTTC. The rearrangement joins TRBV20-1 to TRBJ2-5, with D unclear. Between the trimmed V and J ends, which lost 1 base and 1 base, there was a span of 13 bases. CDR3 length: 15 amino acids. In germline, CDR1 is DFQATT, CDR2 SNEGSKA (reference sequence).

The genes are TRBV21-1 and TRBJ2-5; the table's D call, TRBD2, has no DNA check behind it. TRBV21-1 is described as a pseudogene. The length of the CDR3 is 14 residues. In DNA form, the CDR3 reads TGTGCCAGCACCTTCCCAAGCGGGCAAGAGACCCAGTACTTC. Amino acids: CASTFPSGQETQYF.

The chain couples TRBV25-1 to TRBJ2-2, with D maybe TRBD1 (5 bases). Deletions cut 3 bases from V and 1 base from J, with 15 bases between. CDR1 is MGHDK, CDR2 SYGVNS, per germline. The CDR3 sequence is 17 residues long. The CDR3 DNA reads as TGTGCCAGCAGTGATGTGTATGGGGCTTTGAACACCGGGGAGCTGTTTTTT. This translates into CASSDVYGALNTGELFF.

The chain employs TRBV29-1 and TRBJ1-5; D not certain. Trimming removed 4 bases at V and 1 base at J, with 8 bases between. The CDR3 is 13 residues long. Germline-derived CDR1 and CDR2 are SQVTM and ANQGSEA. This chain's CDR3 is CSVVAESNQPQHF. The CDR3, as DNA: TGCAGCGTTGTGGCCGAGAGCAATCAGCCCCAGCATTTT.

The CDR3 sequence: CSVGGGNYYGYTF. CDR3 sequence (DNA): TGCAGCGTTGGAGGGGGAAATTACTATGGCTACACCTTC. The chain recombines TRBV29-1 with TRBJ1-2; the D gene is possibly TRBD1 (6 bases). V was trimmed by 4 bases and J by 3 bases, leaving 12 bases between them. Per the germline V gene, CDR1 is SQVTM and CDR2 is ANQGSEA. The CDR3 loop spans 13 amino acids.

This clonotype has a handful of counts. The CDR3 loop reads CASSEWYSYEQYF. In DNA form, the CDR3 reads TGTGCCAGCAGTGAATGGTACTCCTACGAGCAGTACTTC. This chain uses TRBV25-1 with TRBJ2-7; D is unresolved. The CDR3 loop spans 13 amino acids. Trimming left V 1 base short and J 0 bases short, with 4 bases between. Germline V gives CDR1 MGHDK, CDR2 SYGVNS.

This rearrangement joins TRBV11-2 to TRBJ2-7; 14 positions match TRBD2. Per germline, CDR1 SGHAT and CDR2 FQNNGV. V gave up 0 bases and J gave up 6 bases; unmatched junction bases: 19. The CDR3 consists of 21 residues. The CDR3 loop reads CASSLDLKGLAGVINLSEQYF. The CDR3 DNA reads TGTGCCAGCAGCTTAGATCTCAAGGGACTAGCGGGAGTGATTAATCTCTCCGAGCAGTACTTC.

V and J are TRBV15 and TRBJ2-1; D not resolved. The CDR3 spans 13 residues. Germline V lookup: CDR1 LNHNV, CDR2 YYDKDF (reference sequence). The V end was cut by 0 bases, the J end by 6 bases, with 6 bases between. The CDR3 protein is CATSRDAVNEQFF. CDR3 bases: TGTGCCACCAGCAGAGACGCGGTCAATGAGCAGTTCTTC.

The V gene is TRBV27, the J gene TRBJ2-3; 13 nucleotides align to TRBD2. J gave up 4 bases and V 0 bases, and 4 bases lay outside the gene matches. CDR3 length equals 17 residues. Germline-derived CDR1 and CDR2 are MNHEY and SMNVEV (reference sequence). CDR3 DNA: TGTGCCAGCAGTTTATCCCGGACTAGCGGGAGCCCAGATACGCAGTATTTT. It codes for CASSLSRTSGSPDTQYF.

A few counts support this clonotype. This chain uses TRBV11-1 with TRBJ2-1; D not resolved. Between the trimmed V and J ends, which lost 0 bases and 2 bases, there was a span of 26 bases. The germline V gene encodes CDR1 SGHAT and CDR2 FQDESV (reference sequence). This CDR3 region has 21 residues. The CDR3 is CASSLATVKVARWNAYNEQFF. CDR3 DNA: TGTGCCAGCAGCTTAGCGACGGTGAAGGTGGCCCGTTGGAACGCCTACAATGAGCAGTTCTTC.

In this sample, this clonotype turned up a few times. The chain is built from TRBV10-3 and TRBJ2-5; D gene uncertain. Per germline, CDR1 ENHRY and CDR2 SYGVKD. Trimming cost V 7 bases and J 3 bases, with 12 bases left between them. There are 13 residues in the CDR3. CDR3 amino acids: CAIKKNAEETQYF. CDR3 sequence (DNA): TGTGCCATCAAAAAGAATGCTGAAGAGACCCAGTACTTC.

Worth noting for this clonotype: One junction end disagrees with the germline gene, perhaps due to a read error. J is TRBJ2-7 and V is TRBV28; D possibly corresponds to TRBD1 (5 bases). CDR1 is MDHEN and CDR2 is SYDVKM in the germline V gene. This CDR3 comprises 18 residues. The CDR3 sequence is CASSLAPIKQGLFYDQYF. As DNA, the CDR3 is TGTGCCAGCAGTTTAGCGCCGATCAAGCAGGGTTTGTTCTACGACCAGTACTTC.

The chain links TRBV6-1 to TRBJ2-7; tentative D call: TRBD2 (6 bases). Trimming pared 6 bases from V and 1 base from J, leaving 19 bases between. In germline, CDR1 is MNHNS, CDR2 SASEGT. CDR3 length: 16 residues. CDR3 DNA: TGTGCCAGCAGCATACCTCGGGTGGCGGGATCCTACGAGCAGTACTTC. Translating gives CASSIPRVAGSYEQYF.